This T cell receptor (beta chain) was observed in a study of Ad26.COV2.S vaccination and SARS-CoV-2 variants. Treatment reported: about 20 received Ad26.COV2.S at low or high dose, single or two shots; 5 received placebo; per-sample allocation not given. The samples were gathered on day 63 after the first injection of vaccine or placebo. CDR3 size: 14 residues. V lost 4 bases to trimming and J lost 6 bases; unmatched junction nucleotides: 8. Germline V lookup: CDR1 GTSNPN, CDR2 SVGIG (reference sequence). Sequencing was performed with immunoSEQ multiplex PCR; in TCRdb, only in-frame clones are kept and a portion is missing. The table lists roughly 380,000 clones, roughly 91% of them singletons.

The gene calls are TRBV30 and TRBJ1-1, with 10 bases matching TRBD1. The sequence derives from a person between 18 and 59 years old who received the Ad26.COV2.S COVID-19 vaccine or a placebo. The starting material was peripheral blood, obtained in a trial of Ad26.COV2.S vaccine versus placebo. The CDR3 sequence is CAWTTGGVGSEAFF. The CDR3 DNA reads TGTGCCTGGACGACAGGGGGCGTGGGGTCTGAAGCTTTCTTT.